This T cell receptor beta chain was captured in a study of blood T cell repertoires in COVID-19. About the research overall: The study drew acute and convalescent COVID-19 samples from the United States, Italy and Spain. In each case, the material was cDNA or gDNA derived from T cells, B-cell-depleted T cells, or PBMCs.

Original analysis: By means of reference gene primer amplification, nucleated cell counts were estimated. Only in-frame clones appear in the TCRdb table, and some are missing; sequencing was by immunoSEQ multiplex PCR. The D gene and trimming were derived from the DNA, and the V and J assignments and clone size from that table. The sample lists around 70,000 clones, approximately 80% occurring once. Germline loops: CDR1 LNHDA, CDR2 SQIVND (reference sequence). Trimming removed 6 bases from V and 13 bases from J; junction bases left unmatched: 9. CDR3 length: 12 amino acids. The TCR sequence derives from a man in his 70s who had recovered from COVID-19. This chain links TRBV19 with TRBJ2-1; 7 positions agree with TRBD2. Sequenced material: peripheral blood. CDR3 in DNA: TGTGCCAGTAGCGAACTTAGCGGGCCTCAGTTCTTC. Amino acid sequence: CASSELSGPQFF.